The source of this T cell receptor beta chain is a study of CD8+CD57+ T cells in acquired aplastic anemia. Background on the study: Across the sorted CD4+ and CD8+ cells, DNA amounts averaged approximately 3.1 ug.

Sequencing was done on patients that had shown CD8+CD57+ cell expansion by flow cytometry. Patients uniformly had severe acquired aplastic anemia. The study sampled blood from patients who had received no therapy. The CDR3 runs 17 residues. Per the germline V gene, CDR1 is MGHDK and CDR2 is SYGVNS. Losses at the gene ends were 3 bases for V and 3 bases for J; bases not matched to a gene: 9. Genomic DNA served as template for TCR beta VDJ and CDR3 profiling. Each CDR3 protein gets one entry after TCRdb re-called the reads with MiXCR. The sample carries 150,000 or so distinct CDR3 sequences, around 52% recorded once.

This sequence originates from a human donor with aplastic anemia. The source material was sorted CD4+, CD8+, or CD8+CD57+ T cells (not recorded which) from PBMCs. This chain connects TRBV25-1 to TRBJ1-1; TRBD1 aligns across 11 bases. The CDR3 DNA reads TGTGCCAGCAGTGAGGGGACAGGGGGTAGATCGGACACTGAAGCTTTCTTT. Protein product: CASSEGTGGRSDTEAFF. The entire variable domain, with the rest obtained from reference TRBV25-1 and TRBJ1-1, is as follows: EADIYQTPRYLVIGTGKKITLECSQTMGHDKMYWYQQDPGMELHLIHYSYGVNSTEKGDLSSESTVSRIRTEHFPLTLESARPSHTSQYLCASSEGTGGRSDTEAFFGQGTRLTVV.